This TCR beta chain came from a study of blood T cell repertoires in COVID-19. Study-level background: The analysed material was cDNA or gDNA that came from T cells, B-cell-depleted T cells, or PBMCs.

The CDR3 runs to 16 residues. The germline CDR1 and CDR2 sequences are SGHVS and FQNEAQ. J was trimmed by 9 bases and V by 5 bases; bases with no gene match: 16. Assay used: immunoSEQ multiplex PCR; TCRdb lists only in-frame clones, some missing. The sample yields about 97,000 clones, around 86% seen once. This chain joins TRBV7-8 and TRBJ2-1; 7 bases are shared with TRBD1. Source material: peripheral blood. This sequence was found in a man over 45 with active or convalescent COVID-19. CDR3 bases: TGTGCCAGCAGCCGCCGAGGACAGGACCGACGCTCTGAGCAGTTCTTC. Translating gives CASSRRGQDRRSEQFF.